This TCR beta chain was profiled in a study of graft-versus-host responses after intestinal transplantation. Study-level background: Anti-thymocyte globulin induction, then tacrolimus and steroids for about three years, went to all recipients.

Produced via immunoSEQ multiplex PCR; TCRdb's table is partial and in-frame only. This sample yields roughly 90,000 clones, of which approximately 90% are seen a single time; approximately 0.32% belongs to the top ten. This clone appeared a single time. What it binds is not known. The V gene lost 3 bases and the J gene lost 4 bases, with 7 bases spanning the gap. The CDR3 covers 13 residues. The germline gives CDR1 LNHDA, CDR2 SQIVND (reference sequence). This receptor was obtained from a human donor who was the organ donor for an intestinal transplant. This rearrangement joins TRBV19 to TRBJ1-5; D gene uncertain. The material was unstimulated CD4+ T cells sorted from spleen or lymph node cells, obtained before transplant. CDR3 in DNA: TGTGCCAGTAGTATCAGTCTTAATCAGCCCCAGCATTTT. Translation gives CASSISLNQPQHF. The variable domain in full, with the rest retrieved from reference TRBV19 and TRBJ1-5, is DGGITQSPKYLFRKEGQNVTLSCEQNLNHDAMYWYRQDPGQGLRLIYYSQIVNDFQKGDIAEGYSVSREKKESFPLTVTSAQKNPTAFYLCASSISLNQPQHFGDGTRLSIL.